These T cell receptor beta chains were read from a single sample in a study of blood T cell repertoires in COVID-19. Here immunoSEQ multiplex PCR was the method, and the copy in TCRdb shows in-frame clones only, minus some. Of 98,000 or so clones listed, 70% to 90% are singletons. The sequencing input was peripheral blood. The receptor set was obtained from a woman aged 60-75 years in a cohort sampled during active or convalescent COVID-19. The conserved cysteine and the conserved F or W are not part of the CDR3 here. Fields, in order: V gene, J gene, CDR3 protein.

TRBV6-6	TRBJ1-3	ASILGGPGNTIY
TRBV4-1	TRBJ1-1	ASSHHPGSGNTEAF
TRBV4-2	TRBJ1-2	ASSQDWAGASGYT
TRBV5-1	TRBJ2-1	ASSLERDSREQF
TRBV18	TRBJ1-2	ASSLDRVGYGYT
TRBV7-9	TRBJ2-5	ARPSRTSGGIETQY
TRBV7-9	TRBJ1-3	ASSLNAGGLGNTIY
TRBV7-9	TRBJ1-5	ASSLARGGRGQPQH
TRBV2	TRBJ1-5	ASSGTDSNQPQH
TRBV18	TRBJ2-3	ASSPSGDTQY
TRBV27	TRBJ1-6	ASSLRGAFNSPLH
TRBV15	TRBJ1-5	ATSGALSNQPQH
TRBV10-1	TRBJ1-6	ASSEQGTSPLH
TRBV27	TRBJ1-2	ASSPSGPAGGYT
TRBV21-1	TRBJ2-7	ASSSMGGRLAGEKYEQY
TRBV7-3	TRBJ1-1	ASSLDRNTEAF
TRBV19	TRBJ1-1	ASSMTGGANTEAF
TRBV9	TRBJ2-2	ASSIEGIDRFRELF
TRBV6-5	TRBJ1-4	ASEGEKLF
TRBV27	TRBJ2-5	ASSFRDFHGGQY
TRBV6-5	TRBJ1-1	ASSYSAKGAQAF
TRBV27	TRBJ1-2	ASSLRDRVGGYT
TRBV12-5	TRBJ1-2	ASGPGTGAYGYT
TRBV5-4	TRBJ2-3	ASSGGLAGGSRGTDTQY
TRBV7-8	TRBJ1-4	ASSLAQGQGNEKLF
TRBV7-3	TRBJ2-3	ASSRSGRGGTDTQY
TRBV20-1	TRBJ1-2	TNTRGYGYT
TRBV7-9	TRBJ1-5	ASSELNQPQH
TRBV7-2	TRBJ1-1	ASSGRQGGRGTE
TRBV30	TRBJ1-2	AWTPGRGRPYGYT
TRBV10-3	TRBJ1-6	AISGAGTPSPLH
TRBV11-3	TRBJ1-1	ASSSGRMNTEAF
TRBV11-2	TRBJ1-2	ASRTLDRVNYGYT
TRBV5-8	TRBJ1-2	ASSESNYGYT
TRBV5-6	TRBJ1-3	ASSLGGTGRNTIY
TRBV7-3	TRBJ2-3	ASSLLLAGPMYTQY
TRBV7-9	TRBJ1-6	ASSPGSQGNSPLH
TRBV6-6	TRBJ2-2	ASSLYVNTGELF
TRBV5-6	TRBJ2-3	ASSFGGQGGDTQY
TRBV7-3	TRBJ2-7	ASSLMAGVNEQY
TRBV19	TRBJ2-1	ASRGLAAHNEQF
TRBV20-1	TRBJ2-7	SASRQGGEQY
TRBV7-9	TRBJ1-1	ASSSPQGNTEAF
TRBV21-1	TRBJ2-5	ASSKEGGEGETQY
TRBV20-1	TRBJ2-1	SARALAQF
TRBV24-1	TRBJ2-1	ATSDSARDYNEQF
TRBV3-1/TRBV3-2	TRBJ2-7	ASRTSGSSYEQY